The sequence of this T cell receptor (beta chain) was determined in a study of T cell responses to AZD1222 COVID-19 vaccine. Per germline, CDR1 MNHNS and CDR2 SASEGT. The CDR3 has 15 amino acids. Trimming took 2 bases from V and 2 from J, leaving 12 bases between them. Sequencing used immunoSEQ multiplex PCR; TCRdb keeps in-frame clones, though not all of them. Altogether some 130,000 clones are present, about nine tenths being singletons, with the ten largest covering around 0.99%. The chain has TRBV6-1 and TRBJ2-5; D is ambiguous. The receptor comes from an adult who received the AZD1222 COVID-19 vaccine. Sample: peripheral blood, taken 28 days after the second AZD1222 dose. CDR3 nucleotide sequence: TGTGCCAGCAGTGAAATTAACTACGTACAAGAGACCCAGTACTTC. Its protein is CASSEINYVQETQYF.